This T cell receptor (beta chain) is drawn from a study of blood T cell repertoires in COVID-19. From germline, CDR1 is SGHAT and CDR2 FQNNGV. V dropped 3 bases and J dropped 5; count of bases not matched to a gene: 16. The CDR3 is made up of 18 amino acids. Patients from Seattle were sampled longitudinally, starting during active infection. Assay used: immunoSEQ multiplex PCR; TCRdb lists only in-frame clones, some missing. The profile shows about 500,000 clones, roughly 91% of them singletons. Sequencing was carried out using peripheral blood. The sequence derives from a woman in her forties or fifties with COVID-19, enrolled during active disease. The chain recombines TRBV11-2 with TRBJ2-1, with TRBD1 matching over 7 bases. The CDR3 DNA follows: TGTGCCAGCAGCTTGTCCTCGGGACAGTTTCTTCCACACAATGAGCAGTTCTTC. The encoded protein is CASSLSSGQFLPHNEQFF.